This T cell receptor (beta chain) was sequenced in a study of T cells in narcolepsy. Whole-study results and caveats: Blood of same and different patients, but not healthy controls, reportedly held recurring autoreactive clonotypes.

Profiled with immunoSEQ multiplex PCR; TCRdb holds only in-frame clones, not every one. The sample shows about 32,000 clones, roughly 87% of them seen only once. A note on this clone: What it binds is unknown.

This CDR3 is 15 amino acids long. The V and J ends lost 5 bases and 3 bases, in that order; junction bases with no gene match: 7. Germline CDR1 reads SGHTA; CDR2 reads FQGNSA. The TCR was taken from a human donor with narcolepsy. The sequencing input was CD45RA- memory CD4+ T cells from PBMCs. The V call is TRBV7-2, the J call TRBJ2-1; 7 nucleotides line up with TRBD1. The CDR3 spells CASSLGRDSYNEQFF. Here the CDR3 DNA reads TGTGCCAGCAGCCTAGGCCGGGACAGCTACAATGAGCAGTTCTTC. Full variable domain (rest looked up from reference TRBV7-2 and TRBJ2-1): GAGVSQSPSNKVTEKGKDVELRCDPISGHTALYWYRQSLGQGLEFLIYFQGNSAPDKSGLPSDRFSAERTGGSVSTLTIQRTQQEDSAVYLCASSLGRDSYNEQFFGPGTRLTVL.